These 11 T cell receptor beta chains were all obtained from the same sample, sequenced in a study of chemoradiotherapy in HPV16-positive cancers. Repertoires were generated with immunoSEQ multiplex PCR, while TCRdb's copy carries only in-frame clones and drops some. The repertoire holds tens of thousands of clones, with around 80% as singletons. Sequenced material: blood, taken from a patient who underwent chemoradiotherapy. These receptors were collected from a human donor with HPV-associated anogenital cancer.

The chain combines TRBV5-1 with TRBJ1-4, with a possible D match to TRBD1 (6 bases). This CDR3 has 16 residues. With 4 bases removed from V and 0 bases from J, the gap between germline ends came to 13 bases. The V gene's germline CDR1 is SGHRS and CDR2 YFSETQ. The CDR3 here is CASSKGELATNEKLFF. CDR3 sequence (DNA): TGCGCCAGCAGCAAGGGGGAATTGGCAACTAATGAAAAACTGTTTTTT. Drawing the rest from reference TRBV5-1 and TRBJ1-4, the complete variable domain is KAGVTQTPRYLIKTRGQQVTLSCSPISGHRSVSWYQQTPGQGLQFLFEYFSETQRNKGNFPGRFSGRQFSNSRSEMNVSTLELGDSALYLCASSKGELATNEKLFFGSGTQLSVL.

The chain uses TRBV18 and TRBJ1-1; 7 nucleotides line up with TRBD1. The V gene's germline CDR1 is KGHSH and CDR2 LQKENI. V dropped 0 bases and J dropped 7; count of bases not matched to a gene: 2. The CDR3 is 13 amino acids. CDR3 region: CASSPPGDSEAFF. The CDR3, as DNA: TGTGCCAGCTCACCACCGGGGGACAGTGAAGCTTTCTTT.

The chain has TRBV6-5 and TRBJ2-7; unclear D gene. The germline CDR1 and CDR2 sequences are MNHEY and SVGAGI. The CDR3 has 14 amino acids. Trimming took 0 bases from V and 3 from J, leaving 9 bases between them. CDR3 region: CASSYSSGFYEQYF. CDR3 coding DNA: TGTGCCAGCAGTTACTCGTCCGGTTTCTACGAGCAGTACTTC.

This chain links TRBV4-1 with TRBJ2-5; D gene uncertain. Per germline, CDR1 MGHRA and CDR2 YSYEKL. The CDR3 loop spans 15 amino acids. V gave up 2 bases and J gave up 5 bases, with 15 bases separating them. The DNA of the CDR3 is TGCGCCAGCAGCCAATTAAACAGAGGAGAGGAGACCCAGTACTTC. Residues: CASSQLNRGEETQYF.

The gene calls are TRBV29-1 and TRBJ1-5, with 10 bases identical to TRBD1. The CDR3 has 14 residues. Germline lookup yields CDR1 SQVTM and CDR2 ANQGSEA. V gave up 4 bases and J gave up 5 bases; unmatched junction bases: 5. Written as DNA, the CDR3 is TGCAGCGTTGGACAGGGGGCGAGGGATCAGCCCCAGCATTTT. This translates into CSVGQGARDQPQHF.

CDR3 nucleotide sequence: TGTGCCAGCAGCTCCTCCCACGGCGGGGGGATTGGGGAGACCCAGTACTTC. Protein product: CASSSSHGGGIGETQYF. This chain connects TRBV11-2 to TRBJ2-5, with 8 nucleotides matching TRBD2. CDR1 SGHAT and CDR2 FQNNGV come from the germline V gene. CDR3 length: 17 amino acids. V was pared by 4 bases and J by 5 bases, with 15 bases of the junction left unmatched.

V usage is TRBV5-1 and J usage is TRBJ2-1; 12 bases align to TRBD1. Trimming took 2 bases from V and 9 from J; bases not matched to a gene: 3. The germline V gene has CDR1 SGHRS and CDR2 YFSETQ. The CDR3 sequence is 14 residues long. CDR3 DNA: TGCGCCAGCAGCTTCGGGACAGGGGGCGTTGAGCAGTTCTTC. Protein sequence: CASSFGTGGVEQFF.

The chain joins TRBV2 to TRBJ2-5; TRBD2 agrees at 7 bases. Trimming removed 4 bases from V and 5 bases from J; junction bases left unmatched: 7. The length of the CDR3 is 14 residues. Germline assignment: CDR1 SNHLY and CDR2 FYNNEI. The CDR3, as DNA: TGTGCCAGCAGTGGTTTAGCGGGTGGGGAGACCCAGTACTTC. As protein: CASSGLAGGETQYF.

This clone is a singleton in its sample. The gene calls are TRBV7-8 and TRBJ1-4; D gene unclear. The CDR3 consists of 16 residues. Trimming cost V 1 base and J 2 bases, with 11 bases left between them. The germline gives CDR1 SGHVS, CDR2 FQNEAQ. In nucleotides, the CDR3 is TGTGCCAGCAGCTTAGGACGGTTAGTGACTAATGAAAAACTGTTTTTT. This gives the protein CASSLGRLVTNEKLFF.

The chain has TRBV7-6 and TRBJ2-7, with TRBD1 identical over 9 bases. CDR1 is SGHVS, CDR2 FNYEAQ, per germline. This CDR3 region has 14 residues. The V and J ends lost 5 bases and 1 base, in that order; junction bases with no gene match: 3. In DNA, the CDR3 is TGTGCCAGCAGCCAAGGGACAGGGTCCTACGAGCAGTACTTC. Its translation: CASSQGTGSYEQYF. Drawing the rest from reference TRBV7-6 and TRBJ2-7, the complete variable domain is GAGVSQSPRYKVTKRGQDVALRCDPISGHVSLYWYRQALGQGPEFLTYFNYEAQQDKSGLPNDRFSAERPEGSISTLTIQRTEQRDSAMYRCASSQGTGSYEQYFGPGTRLTVT.

This chain uses TRBV30 with TRBJ1-1, with 7 bases matching TRBD1. The CDR3 is 13 residues long. Germline CDR1 is GTSNPN and CDR2 is SVGIG (reference sequence). J was trimmed by 0 bases and V by 8 bases; bases with no gene match: 6. CDR3 amino acids: CARAGQVNTEAFF. The CDR3 coding sequence is TGTGCCCGGGCTGGACAGGTGAACACTGAAGCTTTCTTT.